Listed here are 20 T cell receptor beta chains from one sample, sequenced in a study of T cell responses to AZD1222 COVID-19 vaccine. Libraries were prepared by immunoSEQ multiplex PCR; TCRdb keeps only in-frame clonotypes and omits some of them. Here the sample spans more than 95,000 clones, over 75% being singletons. The sample was peripheral blood, taken on day 0 of AZD1222 vaccination. The receptors originated from an adult in good health.

The chain combines TRBV5-1 with TRBJ1-2, with TRBD1 identical over 10 bases. Germline loops: CDR1 SGHRS, CDR2 YFSETQ. V lost 0 bases, J lost 4 bases, and 9 bases stayed unmatched. The CDR3 sequence is 17 residues long. CDR3 coding DNA: TGCGCCAGCAGCTTGGTTCCGGGACAGGGGACTCTCTATGGCTACACCTTC. Encoded protein: CASSLVPGQGTLYGYTF.

The chain carries TRBV27 and TRBJ1-2; no clear D. The germline gives CDR1 MNHEY, CDR2 SMNVEV (reference sequence). The CDR3 length is 9 residues. V was pared by 6 bases and J by 7 bases, with 3 bases between. DNA for the CDR3: TGTGCCAGCAGAGTTGGCTACACCTTC. Encoded protein: CASRVGYTF.

This rearrangement joins TRBV9 to TRBJ2-1; possible D gene TRBD2, 5 bases. Germline V gene sequence: CDR1 SGDLS, CDR2 YYNGEE. Trimming took 0 bases from V and 5 from J, leaving 12 bases between them. CDR3 length: 15 residues. CDR3 bases: TGTGCCAGCAGCGTAGGACCCGCCGGGAACAATGAGCAGTTCTTC. Translating gives CASSVGPAGNNEQFF.

CDR3 in amino acids: CASSQLSRGPENTEAFF. CDR3 DNA sequence: TGCGCCAGCAGCCAACTAAGCAGGGGGCCTGAAAACACTGAAGCTTTCTTT. The J gene is TRBJ1-1, the V gene TRBV4-3; 8 nucleotides align to TRBD1. This CDR3 is 17 amino acids long. Germline values: CDR1 LGHNA, CDR2 YSLEER. V shed 2 bases and J 2 bases; nucleotides not matched to a gene: 10.

The chain carries TRBV11-2 and TRBJ2-3; TRBD1 matches 7 bases. The J segment lost 5 bases and the V segment lost 4 bases, leaving 9 bases of the junction unmatched. Germline values: CDR1 SGHAT, CDR2 FQNNGV. The CDR3 contains 15 residues. The CDR3 coding sequence is TGTGCCAGCAGCTGGACCACAGGGGCGGAAGATACGCAGTATTTT. Its protein is CASSWTTGAEDTQYF.

V is TRBV6-2 or TRBV6-3 and J is TRBJ1-5; no reliable D call. The ends were cut back, 6 bases at V and 0 bases at J, with 12 bases in the middle. CDR1 MNHEY and CDR2 SVGEGT come from the germline V gene. The CDR3 extends over 15 amino acids. This chain's CDR3 is CASSRPQDSNQPQHF. The CDR3, as DNA: TGTGCCAGCAGCCGCCCCCAGGATAGCAATCAGCCCCAGCATTTT.

The chain employs TRBV5-1 and TRBJ2-5; D is unresolved. Germline assignment: CDR1 SGHRS and CDR2 YFSETQ. Trimming shortened V by 4 bases and J by 5 bases, and 6 bases separated the two germline ends. This CDR3 region has 11 residues. The CDR3 nucleotides are TGCGCCAGCAGCGAGGCGGAGACCCAGTACTTC. It codes for CASSEAETQYF.

This rearrangement joins TRBV4-2 to TRBJ1-5; TRBD1 matches 8 bases. This CDR3 has 15 residues. The germline V gene encodes CDR1 LGHNA and CDR2 YNFKEQ. With 1 base clipped from V and 6 bases from J, the junction kept 5 bases outside the gene matches. CDR3 in DNA: TGTGCCAGCAGCCAAGCCGGGACAGGCGGTCAGCCCCAGCATTTT. It specifies CASSQAGTGGQPQHF.

This clone has only one observation. This chain joins TRBV27 and TRBJ1-2, with D possibly TRBD1 on 6 matching bases. V was trimmed by 0 bases and J by 5 bases, leaving 13 bases between them. Germline lookup yields CDR1 MNHEY and CDR2 SMNVEV (reference sequence). The CDR3 totals 15 residues. CDR3 region: CASSLSGGQEYGYTF. The CDR3 region has the DNA TGTGCCAGCAGTTTATCTGGGGGACAAGAGTATGGCTACACCTTC.

V and J are TRBV6-5 and TRBJ2-6; D ambiguous. CDR1 and CDR2 (germline): MNHEY, SVGAGI. Trimming cost V 3 bases and J 3 bases, with 9 bases left between them. The CDR3 sequence is 15 residues long. The CDR3 reads CASSYFGVGANVLTF. The CDR3 nucleotides read TGTGCCAGCAGTTATTTCGGTGTTGGGGCCAACGTCCTGACTTTC.

The rearrangement uses TRBV7-6 and TRBJ2-3; tentative D call: TRBD1 (5 bases). The CDR3 is 14 amino acids. Deletions cut 1 base from V and 5 bases from J, with 10 bases between. The germline V gene encodes CDR1 SGHVS and CDR2 FNYEAQ. Here the CDR3 reads CASSLVAQGDTQYF. The CDR3 DNA follows: TGTGCCAGCAGCTTAGTGGCTCAGGGAGATACGCAGTATTTT.

This clone was observed a few times. The chain combines TRBV2 with TRBJ1-2; no reliable D call. This CDR3 spans 13 amino acids. V shed 1 base and J shed 4 bases, with 7 bases lying between them. Germline V gene lookup returns CDR1 SNHLY and CDR2 FYNNEI. The CDR3 sequence: CASSEGMGYGYTF. The DNA for the CDR3 is TGTGCCAGCAGTGAAGGGATGGGCTATGGCTACACCTTC.

The chain couples TRBV5-6 to TRBJ1-1; 7 bases map to TRBD1. The CDR3 is made up of 13 amino acids. The trim removed 4 bases at V and 5 bases at J, leaving 5 bases unmatched. CDR1 SGHDT and CDR2 YYEEEE come from the germline V gene. CDR3 coding DNA: TGTGCCAGCAGCCCCAGACAGGGAACTGAAGCTTTCTTT. Protein sequence: CASSPRQGTEAFF.

V and J are TRBV11-2 and TRBJ1-5, with D uncertain. The CDR3 spans 15 residues. V was shortened by 0 bases and J by 1 base, with 7 bases between the two germline ends. CDR1 and CDR2 from the germline V gene are SGHAT and FQNNGV. The CDR3 reads CASSLEWGSNQPQHF. For the CDR3, the DNA is TGTGCCAGCAGCTTAGAATGGGGAAGCAATCAGCCCCAGCATTTT.

The chain uses TRBV18 and TRBJ1-6; no clear D. Germline CDR1 is KGHSH and CDR2 is LQKENI. CDR3 length: 18 residues. V was trimmed by 6 bases and J by 0 bases, leaving 18 bases between them. CDR3 nucleotide sequence: TGTGCCAGCTCGTCGGGCGACCTCCTGAGCTCCTATAATTCACCCCTCCACTTT. Its protein product is CASSSGDLLSSYNSPLHF.

The rearrangement joins TRBV7-6 to TRBJ1-6, with 8 nucleotides matching TRBD1. This CDR3 has 15 amino acids. From germline, CDR1 is SGHVS and CDR2 FNYEAQ. With 5 bases clipped from V and 10 bases from J, the junction kept 10 bases outside the gene matches. CDR3 coding DNA: TGTGCCAGCAGCCCCTTGGGGACAGGAACCTCACCCCTCCACTTT. Translating it yields CASSPLGTGTSPLHF.

The rearrangement uses TRBV2 and TRBJ1-3; 7 bases fit TRBD1. This CDR3 has 16 residues. V dropped 6 bases and J dropped 2; count of bases not matched to a gene: 10. CDR1 SNHLY and CDR2 FYNNEI come from the germline V gene. The DNA for the CDR3 is TGTGCCAGCAGCTCTGAGGGGGCCCGGACTGGAAACACCATATATTTT. It translates to CASSSEGARTGNTIYF.

This chain uses TRBV7-2 with TRBJ2-2; D possibly corresponds to TRBD1 (6 bases). V lost 5 bases and J 7 bases, leaving 14 bases between the germline ends. Per the germline V gene, CDR1 is SGHTA and CDR2 is FQGNSA. CDR3 length equals 14 residues. CDR3: CASSPSIGGGELFF. As DNA, the CDR3 is TGTGCCAGCAGCCCTTCAATAGGGGGCGGGGAGCTGTTTTTT.

V is TRBV15 and J is TRBJ1-3; 7 nucleotides line up with TRBD1. The V gene end was trimmed by 1 base and the J gene end by 0 bases; junction bases not matched to a gene: 3. The germline V gene encodes CDR1 LNHNV and CDR2 YYDKDF (reference sequence). The CDR3 length is 16 residues. In DNA, the CDR3 is TGTGCCACCAGCAGAGGACAGGGACGCTCTGGAAACACCATATATTTT. Protein sequence: CATSRGQGRSGNTIYF. Based on the CDR3 plus reference TRBV15 and TRBJ1-3, the full variable domain is DAMVIQNPRYQVTQFGKPVTLSCSQTLNHNVMYWYQQKSSQAPKLLFHYYDKDFNNEADTPDNFQSRRPNTSFCFLDIRSPGLGDTAMYLCATSRGQGRSGNTIYFGEGSWLTVV.

In this sample, this clone turned up a few times. The rearrangement uses TRBV7-9 and TRBJ1-4, with D hard to call. Germline loops: CDR1 SEHNR, CDR2 FQNEAQ (reference sequence). This CDR3 comprises 14 residues. The V end lost 5 bases, the J end lost 2 bases, and 9 bases lay between the germline ends. CDR3 protein: CASSPYRTNEKLFF. The CDR3 DNA reads TGTGCCAGCAGCCCATACCGTACTAATGAAAAACTGTTTTTT.